One sample yielded the 21 T cell receptor beta chains listed below, sequenced in a study of tumor-infiltrating lymphocytes in primary liver carcinoma. For each extraction, RNA and DNA were obtained together from about 20-30 mg of unsorted bulk tissue. A constant-region primer served to make TCR beta cDNA from 500 to 550 ng total RNA. ARM-PCR was slightly modified, and three nested multiplex PCR rounds with it gave rise to the TCR beta libraries. Primers for the first two PCR rounds were TRBV1-TRBV30 forward primers and a C-beta reverse primer (roughly 10 cycles per round). TCRdb ran MiXCR on the multiplex PCR reads and lists one entry per CDR3 protein. The data show tens of thousands of distinct CDR3 sequences, 65% to 75% seen once. Sequencing used liver tumor tissue from sampling region 4. Regarding subset: tumor region T4, right-lateral pole. The receptors come from a woman aged 60 to 75 with primary liver carcinoma and hepatitis B virus infection.

Concerning this clonotype itself: The junction departs from germline at one end; a sequencing error may be responsible. J is TRBJ2-5 and V is TRBV29-1; a possible D gene is TRBD1 (6 bases). CDR1 is SQVTM, CDR2 ANQGSEA, per germline. The CDR3 length is 13 residues. The CDR3 loop reads CSIEAGDAETQYF. In DNA, the CDR3 is TGCAGCATTGAAGCAGGGGATGCGGAGACCCAGTACTTC. The entire variable domain, with the rest obtained from reference TRBV29-1 and TRBJ2-5, is as follows: SAVISQKPSRDICQRGTSLTIQCQVDSQVTMMFWYRQQPGQSLTLIATANQGSEATYESGFVIDKFPISRPNLTFSTLTVSNMSPEDSSIYLCSIEAGDAETQYFGPGTRLLVL.

This clonotype was seen repeatedly, ten times or more. CDR3: CASSSSLAGGWEQYF. CDR3 nucleotide sequence: TGTGCCAGCAGTTCTTCACTAGCGGGAGGTTGGGAGCAGTACTTC. The rearrangement joins TRBV6-5 to TRBJ2-7; TRBD2 agrees at 12 bases. With V trimmed by 4 bases and J by 7 bases, 8 bases remained unmatched. Germline V gene data show CDR1 as MNHEY and CDR2 as SVGAGI. The CDR3 runs 15 residues.

Sample share makes this clonotype medium-sized. The J gene is TRBJ2-7, the V gene TRBV29-1; D unresolved. The germline CDR1 and CDR2 sequences are SQVTM and ANQGSEA. This CDR3 contains 13 residues. V lost 2 bases and J lost 0, with 8 bases in between. CDR3 region: CSVETGSSYEQYF. The CDR3 nucleotides are TGCAGCGTTGAAACTGGTAGCTCCTACGAGCAGTACTTC.

Notes on this clonotype: Germline is not matched at one junction end, which may reflect a read error. This chain joins TRBV10-2 and TRBJ2-5; D unclear. CDR3 length equals 13 residues. Germline lookup yields CDR1 WSHSY and CDR2 SAAADI. The CDR3 spells CTSRLGGQETRYF. In nucleotides, the CDR3 is TGCACCAGCCGCCTTGGCGGCCAAGAGACCCGGTACTTC.

The chain joins TRBV11-2 to TRBJ2-3; no clear D gene. The assigned J gene may be wrong: the sequence end matches TRBJ1-5 better. CDR1 and CDR2 (germline): SGHAT, FQNNGV. The CDR3 is made up of 14 amino acids. The CDR3 reads CARSPGPPTDTQHF. CDR3 sequence (DNA): TGTGCCAGGAGCCCCGGACCACCCACAGATACGCAGCATTTT.

Concerning this clonotype itself: Germline and junction disagree at one end, which may indicate a read error. The chain couples TRBV29-1 to TRBJ1-2, with a possible D match to TRBD1 (6 bases). The CDR3 has 13 amino acids. CDR1 is SQVTM, CDR2 ANQGSEA, per germline. The CDR3 DNA is TGCAGGGTTGCCTTGGACAGTCTCTATGGTTACACCTTC. It encodes CRVALDSLYGYTF.

In this sample, this clonotype turned up many times. The chain combines TRBV29-1 with TRBJ1-2, with D unclear. The CDR3 is 11 amino acids. V lost 7 bases and J 3 bases, leaving 9 bases between the germline ends. Germline CDR1 reads SQVTM; CDR2 reads ANQGSEA. CDR3 in amino acids: CSAQVHYGYTF. CDR3 nucleotide sequence: TGCAGCGCCCAAGTACACTATGGCTACACCTTC. Combining the CDR3 with reference TRBV29-1 and TRBJ1-2 gives the whole variable domain SAVISQKPSRDICQRGTSLTIQCQVDSQVTMMFWYRQQPGQSLTLIATANQGSEATYESGFVIDKFPISRPNLTFSTLTVSNMSPEDSSIYLCSAQVHYGYTFGSGTRLTVV.

This clonotype appeared a few times. A much larger clone differs by one base, so this may be a read error. This chain uses TRBV5-4 with TRBJ2-3; D gene ambiguous. The CDR3 extends over 13 amino acids. CDR1 SGHNT and CDR2 YYREEE come from the germline V gene (reference sequence). V was shortened by 4 bases and J by 2 bases, with 8 bases between the two germline ends. Written as DNA, the CDR3 is TGTGCCAGCAGCCTGGCTGCCACAGATACGCAGTATTTT. Translated, it gives CASSLAATDTQYF. Looking up the rest from reference TRBV5-4 and TRBJ2-3 gives the full variable domain: ETGVTQSPTHLIKTRGQQVTLRCSSQSGHNTVSWYQQALGQGPQFIFQYYREEENGRGNFPPRFSGLQFPNYSSELNVNALELDDSALYLCASSLAATDTQYFGPGTRLTVL.

Comments on this clonotype: The junction departs from germline at one end; a sequencing error may be responsible. J is TRBJ2-7 and V is TRBV11-2; the D is unclear. CDR1 and CDR2 (germline): SGHAT, FQNNGV. This CDR3 is built from 15 residues. The CDR3 region is CASNLDPGHTSEQCF. The CDR3 DNA reads TGTGCCAGTAACTTAGACCCAGGCCATACGTCCGAGCAGTGCTTC.

As regards this clonotype: At one boundary the junction diverges from the germline segment, which might be a read error. The gene calls are TRBV28 and TRBJ1-3; D is uncertain. This CDR3 is 14 amino acids long. Per germline, CDR1 MDHEN and CDR2 SYDVKM. CDR3 region: CTSSSRVYRNAIYF. The CDR3 DNA reads as TGTACCAGCAGTTCTAGGGTGTACAGAAACGCCATATATTTT.

This clonotype was recorded many times. An end of the junction differs from the germline gene, which may be a read error. The chain employs TRBV6-1 and TRBJ2-3; the D is unclear. CDR3 size: 15 residues. Germline CDR1 and CDR2: MNHNS and SASEGT. CDR3 nucleotides: TGTGCCAGCACTGAAGGGCCGACTAGCACAGATACGCAGTATTTT. Encoded protein: CASTEGPTSTDTQYF.

V is TRBV12-3 or TRBV12-4 and J is TRBJ2-7; 7 nucleotides align to TRBD1. The trim removed 4 bases at V and 4 bases at J, leaving 10 bases unmatched. CDR3 length: 15 residues. The CDR3 DNA is TGTGCCAGCAGTTCGGGGCAGGGGGATTTATACGAGCAGTACTTC. It codes for CASSSGQGDLYEQYF.

Comments on this clonotype: Likely a read error: the CDR3 ends without its conserved phenylalanine or tryptophan. The DNA is omitted, as the CDR3 cannot be located on it reliably, and the CDR3 follows TCRdb's listing. This chain links TRBV6-5 with TRBJ1-1; no check of the table's D call, TRBD1, against the DNA was made. Both ends counted, the CDR3 spans 14 residues. Germline V gene data show CDR1 as MNHEY and CDR2 as SVGAGI. The chain's CDR3 is CASSGDRDGAEVFL.

By sample fraction, this clonotype is medium-sized. This chain connects TRBV11-2 to TRBJ1-2; D ambiguous. The CDR3 extends over 13 amino acids. Germline loops: CDR1 SGHAT, CDR2 FQNNGV. V lost 0 bases and J lost 7, with 9 bases in between. The CDR3 here is CASSLDRTRGYTF. The CDR3 DNA reads as TGTGCCAGCAGCTTAGATCGGACCCGTGGCTACACCTTC.

This clonotype was detected many times. The chain has TRBV4-2 and TRBJ2-1; D is undetermined. With 1 base removed from V and 3 bases from J, the gap between germline ends came to 10 bases. This CDR3 spans 15 amino acids. CDR1 is LGHNA and CDR2 is YNFKEQ in the germline V gene. The CDR3 bases are TGTGCCAGCAGCCAAGTACTAAACGGCTACAATGAGCAGTTCTTC. Translated, it gives CASSQVLNGYNEQFF.

V usage is TRBV29-1 and J usage is TRBJ1-2, with 9 nucleotides matching TRBD1. There are 18 residues in the CDR3. V lost 6 bases and J lost 0; bases outside the gene matches: 17. Germline CDR1 is SQVTM and CDR2 is ANQGSEA. CDR3 sequence: CSVELATGQGPANYGYTF. CDR3 DNA sequence: TGCAGCGTGGAACTAGCCACGGGACAGGGACCCGCTAACTATGGCTACACCTTC.

About this clonotype: A much larger clone differs by one base, so this may be a read error. V usage is TRBV7-9 and J usage is TRBJ1-2, with a possible D match to TRBD1 (5 bases). Germline assignment: CDR1 SEHNR and CDR2 FQNEAQ (reference sequence). CDR3 length equals 14 residues. CDR3 DNA sequence: TGTGCCAACAGCTACGGGGGACGGGGCTATGGCTACACCTTC. It encodes CANSYGGRGYGYTF.

This clonotype was counted only a few times. Since a much larger clone is just one base distant, this may be a read error. This chain uses TRBV30 with TRBJ1-2; D unresolved. The V gene's germline CDR1 is GTSNPN and CDR2 SVGIG (reference sequence). This CDR3 is 11 amino acids long. For the CDR3, the DNA is TGTGCCTGGAGTGATAACTATGACTACACCTTC. This encodes CAWSDNYDYTF. The full variable domain, its missing parts supplied by reference TRBV30 and TRBJ1-2, is SQTIHQWPATLVQPVGSPLSLECTVEGTSNPNLYWYRQAAGRGLQLLFYSVGIGQISSEVPQNLSASRPQDRQFILSSKKLLLSDSGFYLCAWSDNYDYTFGSGTRLTVV.

To note about this clonotype: A much larger clone differs by one base, so this may be a read error. The chain joins TRBV30 to TRBJ1-5, with TRBD1 matching 9 bases. The CDR3 length is 15 residues. Germline V gene sequence: CDR1 GTSNPN, CDR2 SVGIG (reference sequence). The CDR3 region has the DNA TGTGCCTGGAGCCCGACAGGGGGTAGCAATCAGACCCAGCATTTT. This sequence encodes CAWSPTGGSNQTQHF.

As concerns this clonotype: At one end the junction does not follow the germline gene, possibly because of a read error. The chain uses TRBV4-1 and TRBJ2-3; no firm D call. This CDR3 is 14 amino acids long. The germline V gene encodes CDR1 MGHRA and CDR2 YSYEKL. CDR3 nucleotide sequence: TGTGCCAGCAGCCAAGAATTTTTGGTAGATAGGCAGTATTTT. It translates to CASSQEFLVDRQYF.

The chain combines TRBV6-2 or TRBV6-3 with TRBJ2-7, with TRBD2 matching over 9 bases. V dropped 6 bases and J dropped 1; count of bases not matched to a gene: 10. The CDR3 spans 16 residues. Germline V gives CDR1 MNHEY, CDR2 SVGEGT. CDR3 region: CASSLALAGKSYEQYF. CDR3 DNA: TGTGCCAGCAGCTTGGCCCTAGCGGGGAAATCCTACGAGCAGTACTTC.